This TCR beta chain emerged from a study of T cell clonality in common variable immunodeficiency. Produced via immunoSEQ multiplex PCR; TCRdb's table is partial and in-frame only. Observed in the sample are 30,000 to 40,000 clones, none of them singletons. This clone was detected many times. The sample comprised peripheral blood mononuclear cells. This TCR was sampled from a person between 18 and 69 years old in good health.

CDR3 region: CASSIGLAGVDNEQFF. The sequenced CDR3 bases are TGTGCCAGTAGTATCGGACTAGCGGGAGTGGACAATGAG. The rearrangement joins TRBV19 to TRBJ2-1; TRBD2 matches 13 bases. The sequence runs out 3 residues before the end of the CDR3; the remainder is reconstructed from the germline J gene. Germline values: CDR1 LNHDA, CDR2 SQIVND (reference sequence). CDR3 length equals 16 residues. V dropped 3 bases and J dropped 5; count of bases not matched to a gene: 4.